This T cell receptor beta chain was documented in a study of technical replicates of blood from several donors (dated by TCRdb to the late 2010s). After removal of 6 bases from V and 6 bases from J, the junction retains 4 bases not matched to a gene. The cysteine opens and the phenylalanine closes a CDR3 of 13 amino acids. The sequence is cut down to CDR3 DNA, 39 bases in frame from base 1. CDR1 and CDR2 are drawn from the germline V gene: KGHSH, LQKENI. Library preparation employed the immunoSEQ multiplex PCR assay. TCRdb holds this immuneACCESS table with in-frame rearrangements only. Some clones are missing; in checked studies, unresolved V genes explain under half, and the rest has no known cause. Across this sample there are around 93,000 clones, with approximately 95% seen only once. The ten largest make up around 0.33% of the sample. Turning to this clone: Its specific antigen is unknown. No base quality values were provided; no much bigger clone lies one nucleotide off.

The chain is encoded by TRBV18 joined to TRBJ1-5, and TRBD1 aligns with 8 junction nucleotides. Sequences were obtained from T cells isolated from PBMCs. This clonotype originated in a human donor in good health. The CDR3 reads CASSQTGVQPQHF. The nucleotide sequence is TGTGCCAGCTCCCAGACAGGGGTTCAGCCCCAGCATTTT.